Described below is a single T cell receptor (beta chain) sequence and its context. This entry comes from a study of technical replicates of blood from a handful of donors. In germline, CDR1 is SGHNT, CDR2 YYREEE (reference sequence). V shed 3 bases, J shed 5 bases, and the junction held 8 bases outside the gene matches. The CDR3 has 14 residues. Libraries were prepared by immunoSEQ multiplex PCR; TCRdb keeps only in-frame clonotypes and omits some of them. The sample yields about 53,000 clones, around 83% seen once. Material: PBMCs. This sequence was found in a human donor in good health. Some clones in this sample may be carry-over from other donors' samples. The V gene is TRBV5-4, the J gene TRBJ2-7; 7 positions agree with TRBD2. The CDR3 DNA sequence: TGTGCCAGCAGCTCGGAGGGACTACTTGACGAGCAGTACTTC. It is translated as CASSSEGLLDEQYF.